This is a list of T cell receptor beta chains from one sample in a study of T cells in Graves' hyperthyroidism and ophthalmopathy. TCRdb called the multiplex PCR reads again in MiXCR, with one record for every CDR3 protein. The table shows fewer than 350,000 distinct CDR3 sequences, with roughly 20% occurring only once. The sequencing input was blood. The source is a middle-aged man with Graves' ophthalmopathy. CDR3s include the opening cysteine and the closing phenylalanine or tryptophan. A D gene is named only where the DNA matches it firmly. The listing skips clone size in some rows; elsewhere it reads once, few, many or a size class.

V: TRBV16
size: -
length: 15
D: TRBD2
J: TRBJ2-3
DNA: TGTGCCAGCAGTCCCAGCGGGAGGGCCATAGATACGCAGTATTTT
CDR3: CASSPSGRAIDTQYF

V: TRBV12-3/TRBV12-4
size: few
length: 14
D: -
J: TRBJ2-7
DNA: TGTGCCAGCAGTTCTGGACAGCGTACCTACGAGCAGTACTTC
CDR3: CASSSGQRTYEQYF

V: TRBV29-1
size: -
length: 12
D: TRBD1
J: TRBJ1-1
DNA: TGCAGCTTCGGACAGGGTTTCACTGAAGCTTTCTTT
CDR3: CSFGQGFTEAFF

V: TRBV24-1
size: -
length: 16
D: TRBD2
J: TRBJ2-1
DNA: TGTGCCACCATGAAGCCTTTGACTAGCGGTGACAATGAGCAGTTCTTC
CDR3: CATMKPLTSGDNEQFF

V: TRBV11-2
size: many
length: 15
D: -
J: TRBJ2-2
DNA: TGTGCCAGCAGCCCTGGAGGAGCGAACACCGGGGAGCTGTTTTTT
CDR3: CASSPGGANTGELFF

V: TRBV28
size: -
length: 17
D: TRBD2
J: TRBJ2-3
DNA: TGTGCCAGCAGGCCAGGAGCGGGATACCTTAGCACAGATACGCAGTATTTT
CDR3: CASRPGAGYLSTDTQYF

V: TRBV27
size: few
length: 15
D: -
J: TRBJ2-7
DNA: TGTGCCAGCGGTTGGAGGGGGGAGAGCTCCTACGAGCAGTACTTC
CDR3: CASGWRGESSYEQYF

V: TRBV6-2/TRBV6-3
size: many
length: 14
D: -
J: TRBJ1-1
DNA: TGTGCCAGCAGTTACAATCTGGGGCTCACTGAAGCTTTCTTT
CDR3: CASSYNLGLTEAFF

V: TRBV20-1
size: few
length: 13
D: -
J: TRBJ1-5
DNA: TGCAGTGCTAGAAGGGGTGGCAATCAGCCCCAGCATTTT
CDR3: CSARRGGNQPQHF

V: TRBV2
size: few
length: 14
D: -
J: TRBJ2-5
DNA: TGTGCCAGCAGTGAAGCAACAGGGATGGAGACCCAGTACTTC
CDR3: CASSEATGMETQYF

V: TRBV7-2
size: few
length: 15
D: TRBD2
J: TRBJ2-3
DNA: TGTGCCAGCAGCTTTGGGGGACTAGCGGGAGATACGCAGTATTTT
CDR3: CASSFGGLAGDTQYF

V: TRBV7-2
size: many
length: 15
D: -
J: TRBJ2-7
DNA: TGTGCCAGCAGCTTAGCGTCGGGTGGTTCCTACGAGCAGTACTTC
CDR3: CASSLASGGSYEQYF

V: TRBV3-1
size: many
length: 12
D: -
J: TRBJ2-5
DNA: TGTGCCAGCAGCCCTACCCGAGGGACCCAGTACTTC
CDR3: CASSPTRGTQYF

V: TRBV5-6
size: -
length: 13
D: -
J: TRBJ1-5
DNA: TGTGCCAGCAGCAAGGGACTGAATCAGCCCCAGCATTTT
CDR3: CASSKGLNQPQHF

V: TRBV6-1
size: -
length: 15
D: -
J: TRBJ1-5
DNA: TGTGCCAGCAGCGACCGGGGGTTATGGGGTCAGCCCCAGCATTTT
CDR3: CASSDRGLWGQPQHF

V: TRBV6-1
size: -
length: 14
D: -
J: TRBJ2-1
DNA: TGTGCCAGCCGATCAGGGGGAGGGAACAATGAGCAGTTCTTC
CDR3: CASRSGGGNNEQFF

V: TRBV20-1
size: few
length: 14
D: TRBD2
J: TRBJ2-3
DNA: TGCAGTGCTAGAAAGCGGGAGGGCGGGGATACGCAGTATTTT
CDR3: CSARKREGGDTQYF

V: TRBV28
size: -
length: 15
D: -
J: TRBJ1-6
DNA: TGTGCCAGCAGCCCGGACCGGGGGATTAATTCACCCCTCCACTTT
CDR3: CASSPDRGINSPLHF

V: TRBV7-9
size: -
length: 14
D: TRBD1
J: TRBJ1-1
DNA: TGTGCCAGCAGCTTAGTTTCGGACAGGGGACAAGCTTTCTTT
CDR3: CASSLVSDRGQAFF

V: TRBV7-9
size: -
length: 15
D: -
J: TRBJ2-3
DNA: TGTGCCAGCAGCCATTACCGGGACACCACAGATACGCAGTATTTT
CDR3: CASSHYRDTTDTQYF

V: TRBV4-1
size: many
length: 13
D: TRBD1
J: TRBJ1-1
DNA: TGCGCCAGCAGCCAAGAGGGACAGATTGAAGCTTTCTTT
CDR3: CASSQEGQIEAFF

V: TRBV7-8
size: many
length: 12
D: -
J: TRBJ1-1
DNA: TGTGCCAGCAGCTTAGATAGCATTGAAGCTTTCTTT
CDR3: CASSLDSIEAFF